This record covers a single T cell receptor beta chain. This entry belongs to a study of blood T cell repertoires in COVID-19. For the study at large: Researchers got acute and convalescent COVID-19 samples from the United States, Italy and Spain. Sample material is recorded as cDNA or gDNA derived from T cells, B-cell-depleted T cells, or PBMCs.

V lost 0 bases to trimming and J lost 3 bases, with 11 bases between them. The CDR3 spans 15 residues. Per germline, CDR1 KGHSH and CDR2 LQKENI. Authors' methods: How many nucleated cells were present was estimated from reference gene primer amplification. Sequenced by immunoSEQ multiplex PCR; TCRdb stores in-frame clones only, minus some. That table furnishes V, J and clone size, whereas the DNA furnished D and trimming. The repertoire consists of 300,000 to 450,000 clones, with about 85% occurring once and the leading ten covering 3.6%. The chain uses TRBV18 and TRBJ1-1; weak D call: TRBD1 (5 bases). Sequenced sample: peripheral blood. This TCR was sampled from a woman between 18 and 30 years old with acute or convalescent COVID-19. CDR3 coding DNA: TGTGCCAGCTCACCACCGGCAGGGAGGGACACTGAAGCTTTCTTT. This gives the protein CASSPPAGRDTEAFF.